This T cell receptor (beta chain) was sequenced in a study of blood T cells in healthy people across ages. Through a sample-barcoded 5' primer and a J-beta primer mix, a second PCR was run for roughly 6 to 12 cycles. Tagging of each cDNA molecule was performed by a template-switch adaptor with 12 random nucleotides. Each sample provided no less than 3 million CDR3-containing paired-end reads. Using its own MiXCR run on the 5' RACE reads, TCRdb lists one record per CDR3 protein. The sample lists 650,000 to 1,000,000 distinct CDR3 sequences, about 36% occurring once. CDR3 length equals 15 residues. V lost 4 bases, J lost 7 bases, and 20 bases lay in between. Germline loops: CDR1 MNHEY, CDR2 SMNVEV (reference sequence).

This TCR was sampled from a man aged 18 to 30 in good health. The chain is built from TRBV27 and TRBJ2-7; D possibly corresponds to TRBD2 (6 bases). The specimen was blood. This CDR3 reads CASSWNGGDYNEQYF. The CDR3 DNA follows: TGTGCCAGCAGTTGGAACGGAGGGGATTACAATGAGCAGTACTTC.